The clone carrying this T cell receptor (beta chain) showed up just once. The repertoire was sequenced with immunoSEQ multiplex PCR; TCRdb's copy has only in-frame clones and lacks some. The repertoire holds approximately 140,000 clones, with just over 85% as singletons. This sample is part of a study of blood T cell repertoires in COVID-19. CDR1 is SGHTA, CDR2 FQGTGA, per germline. This CDR3 is built from 17 residues. V dropped 1 base and J dropped 0 bases, with 13 bases sitting between them. Material: peripheral blood. This TCR derives from a man between 65 and 85 years old with acute or convalescent COVID-19. The rearrangement joins TRBV7-3 to TRBJ2-1; the D gene is possibly TRBD2 (5 bases). CDR3 nucleotide sequence: TGTGCCAGCAGCTTAAAGGACGGGGTCTACTCCTACAATGAGCAGTTCTTC. Amino acid sequence: CASSLKDGVYSYNEQFF.